This is a list of T cell receptor beta chains from one sample in a study of blood T cell repertoires in COVID-19. The assay was immunoSEQ multiplex PCR, and TCRdb's table has in-frame clones only and misses some. The repertoire includes fewer than 350,000 clones, around 90% of them detected once, and 6.5% to 8% sits in the top ten. The sequenced sample was peripheral blood. The receptors here all came from a young woman with COVID-19, enrolled during active disease. Each CDR3 is given with its conserved first and last residue. The D gene is left open where the match is weak. Clone size appears in some rows only: once, few, many, or a class for an expanded clone.

J: TRBJ2-6
size: .
D: TRBD1
V: TRBV11-2
CDR3: CASSHRDRGTGANVLTF
DNA: TGTGCCAGCAGCCATCGCGACAGGGGGACCGGGGCCAACGTCCTGACTTTC

J: TRBJ1-5
size: .
D: .
V: TRBV24-1
CDR3: CATSDYRVDQPQHF
DNA: TGTGCCACCAGTGATTACAGGGTTGATCAGCCCCAGCATTTT

J: TRBJ1-2
size: .
D: TRBD1
V: TRBV3-1/TRBV3-2
CDR3: CASSPYRDRVIGYTF
DNA: TGTGCCAGCAGCCCGTACCGGGACAGGGTGATTGGCTACACCTTC

J: TRBJ1-4
size: .
D: .
V: TRBV28
CDR3: CASTRGGLNEKLFF
DNA: TGTGCCAGCACCCGCGGGGGGCTTAATGAAAAACTGTTTTTT

J: TRBJ1-2
size: once
D: .
V: TRBV13
CDR3: CASSPLQSYGYTF
DNA: TGTGCCAGCAGCCCATTACAGAGCTATGGCTACACCTTC

J: TRBJ1-5
size: .
D: .
V: TRBV5-5
CDR3: CASSLAGPNSNQPQHF
DNA: TGTGCCAGCAGCTTGGCGGGTCCCAATAGCAATCAGCCCCAGCATTTT

J: TRBJ2-1
size: .
D: TRBD2
V: TRBV19
CDR3: CASSSDGLAGDYNEQFF
DNA: TGTGCCAGTAGTTCGGACGGGCTAGCGGGCGATTACAATGAGCAGTTCTTC

J: TRBJ2-1
size: .
D: .
V: TRBV11-2
CDR3: CASSLLTSGLLNEQFF
DNA: TGTGCCAGCAGCTTACTCACGAGCGGCTTATTAAATGAGCAGTTCTTC

J: TRBJ2-3
size: .
D: .
V: TRBV4-1
CDR3: CASSPRAFTDTQYF
DNA: TGCGCCAGCAGCCCCCGAGCTTTCACAGATACGCAGTATTTT

J: TRBJ1-4
size: .
D: .
V: TRBV2
CDR3: CASSEESLTGEKLFF
DNA: TGTGCCAGCAGTGAGGAGAGCTTGACAGGTGAAAAACTGTTTTTT

J: TRBJ2-1
size: .
D: TRBD2
V: TRBV18
CDR3: CASSPPILPGRSNEQFF
DNA: TGTGCCAGCTCACCGCCGATATTACCCGGGAGGTCCAATGAGCAGTTCTTC